Below are 25 T cell receptor beta chains sequenced from a single sample in a study of blood T cells in healthy people across ages. The use of a sample-barcoded 5' primer and a J-beta primer mix characterized a second PCR of roughly 6 to 11 cycles. TCRdb ran MiXCR on the 5' RACE reads and lists one entry per CDR3 protein. The sample lists about 380,000 distinct CDR3 sequences, approximately 47% occurring once. Sequenced input: blood. The receptor source for this set is a man aged 60 to 69 in good health.

This chain connects TRBV18 to TRBJ2-5, with D perhaps TRBD1 or TRBD2 (5 bases each). The germline CDR1 and CDR2 sequences are KGHSH and LQKENI. Trimming cost V 6 bases and J 5 bases, with 13 bases left between them. The CDR3 sequence is 13 residues long. CDR3 in DNA: TGTGCCAGCTCCCCGGGGCTGAAGGAGACCCAGTACTTC. Its translation is CASSPGLKETQYF. The full variable domain, in which reference TRBV18 and TRBJ2-5 provide the parts outside the CDR3, is NAGVMQNPRHLVRRRGQEARLRCSPMKGHSHVYWYRQLPEEGLKFMVYLQKENIIDESGMPKERFSAEFPKEGPSILRIQQVVRGDSAAYFCASSPGLKETQYFGPGTRLLVL.

V is TRBV25-1 and J is TRBJ2-3; weak D call: TRBD2 (5 bases). V shed 6 bases and J shed 5 bases, with 18 bases lying between them. The CDR3 has 15 amino acids. Germline V gene data show CDR1 as MGHDK and CDR2 as SYGVNS. Here the CDR3 reads CASSAPPPGKDTQYF. The CDR3 nucleotides read TGTGCCAGCAGCGCCCCCCCCCCGGGGAAAGATACGCAGTATTTT.

This sequence joins TRBV20-1 and TRBJ2-1; tentatively, D is TRBD1 (6 bases). The CDR3 spans 16 residues. Germline values: CDR1 DFQATT, CDR2 SNEGSKA (reference sequence). The germline V and J ends were trimmed by 0 bases and 0 bases, with 12 bases remaining between them. CDR3 region: CSARDIGGTSYNEQFF. In nucleotides, the CDR3 is TGCAGTGCTAGAGATATAGGGGGTACCTCCTACAATGAGCAGTTCTTC.

CDR3 nucleotide sequence: TGTGCCAGCAGATCCCTTCTATCCGTGGAGACCCAGTACTTC. The encoded protein is CASRSLLSVETQYF. The chain couples TRBV6-2 or TRBV6-3 to TRBJ2-5; no definite D call. Germline CDR1 is MNHEY and CDR2 is SVGEGT. The CDR3 has 14 amino acids. V lost 6 bases, J lost 5 bases, and 16 bases lay in between.

This clonotype occurred a few times. The chain is built from TRBV12-3 or TRBV12-4 and TRBJ2-3; 7 bases line up with TRBD2. J was trimmed by 1 base and V by 6 bases; bases with no gene match: 7. The CDR3 has 15 residues. The CDR3 protein is CASSPGGGGTDTQYF. CDR3 coding DNA: TGTGCCAGCAGCCCCGGCGGGGGAGGCACAGATACGCAGTATTTT.

This clonotype was picked up many times. J is TRBJ2-7 and V is TRBV9; D possibly uses TRBD1 or TRBD2 (5 bases each). Germline V gene sequence: CDR1 SGDLS, CDR2 YYNGEE. This CDR3 has 15 amino acids. Trimming took 4 bases from V and 3 from J, leaving 17 bases between them. CDR3 DNA: TGTGCCAGCAGCCCTCGGGACGGCCACAACTACGAGCAGTACTTC. This gives the protein CASSPRDGHNYEQYF.

V is TRBV7-8 and J is TRBJ2-1, with D possibly being TRBD1 (6 bases). V lost 4 bases and J 7 bases, leaving 17 bases between the germline ends. In germline, CDR1 is SGHVS, CDR2 FQNEAQ. This CDR3 has 15 amino acids. The CDR3 sequence: CASSSLTTGSNEQFF. CDR3 sequence (DNA): TGTGCCAGCAGCTCCCTAACAACAGGGTCAAATGAGCAGTTCTTC.

This clonotype was seen many times. V usage is TRBV20-1 and J usage is TRBJ2-3, with D tentatively TRBD1 or TRBD2 (6 bases each). This CDR3 has 14 amino acids. V was trimmed by 2 bases and J by 14 bases, leaving 23 bases between them. Germline V gene data show CDR1 as DFQATT and CDR2 as SNEGSKA (reference sequence). CDR3 protein: CSARWGQGGELRYF. CDR3 DNA: TGCAGTGCTAGATGGGGGCAAGGCGGGGAGCTGCGGTATTTT.

In the case of this clonotype: Germline and junction disagree at one end, which may indicate a read error. The V gene is TRBV20-1, the J gene TRBJ2-1, with a tentative D call TRBD1 (6 bases). CDR1 DFQATT and CDR2 SNEGSKA come from the germline V gene (reference sequence). The CDR3 consists of 12 residues. The CDR3 reads CSIEPRGNEQFF. The CDR3 region has the DNA TGCAGCATCGAGCCCAGGGGCAATGAGCAGTTTTTC.

The chain has TRBV6-5 and TRBJ2-1; no clear D. The CDR3 consists of 13 residues. Trimming cost V 5 bases and J 7 bases, with 12 bases left between them. Germline V gives CDR1 MNHEY, CDR2 SVGAGI. The CDR3 DNA is TGTGCCAGCAGTGACCGCGGAACTAATGAGCAGTTCTTC. Its translation is CASSDRGTNEQFF.

This clonotype was observed a handful of times. The chain links TRBV28 to TRBJ1-2; a possible D gene is TRBD1 (6 bases). This CDR3 has 14 residues. Germline V CDR1 and CDR2: MDHEN, SYDVKM. The V end was cut by 10 bases, the J end by 7 bases, with 22 bases between. CDR3 coding DNA: TGTGCCACCGTTTTTACCTCCTACAGGGCTGGCTACACCTTC. Translated: CATVFTSYRAGYTF.

Points on this clonotype: Relative to the germline gene, one junction end is altered; a read error may explain this. This rearrangement joins TRBV12-3 or TRBV12-4 to TRBJ2-7; 8 positions match TRBD1. The CDR3 is made up of 15 amino acids. Here the CDR3 reads CASSSTRTGRYERYF. CDR3 sequence (DNA): TGTGCCAGCAGTTCCACCAGGACAGGGCGCTACGAGCGGTACTTC.

This clonotype has a handful of counts. The V and J genes are TRBV5-1 and TRBJ2-4; 7 nucleotides agree with TRBD1. The end of the DNA fits TRBJ2-7 better, so the J call may be wrong. Germline CDR1 reads SGHRS; CDR2 reads YFSETQ. The CDR3 has 14 residues. Here the CDR3 reads CASSSGGRFYEQYF. DNA for the CDR3: TGCGCCAGCAGCTCAGGGGGACGGTTCTACGAGCAGTACTTC.

This sequence joins TRBV20-1 and TRBJ2-7; 8 nucleotides line up with TRBD1. Trimming took 3 bases from V and 2 from J; bases not matched to a gene: 6. This CDR3 is built from 14 residues. Germline-derived CDR1 and CDR2 are DFQATT and SNEGSKA (reference sequence). The CDR3 nucleotides are TGCAGTGCTAGTCCCGGACAGGGACCCTACGAGCAGTACTTC. Protein: CSASPGQGPYEQYF.

The chain carries TRBV10-3 and TRBJ2-5; D uncertain. The end of the DNA is better explained by TRBJ2-7, so the J call may be wrong. The CDR3 has 11 amino acids. Germline-derived CDR1 and CDR2 are ENHRY and SYGVKD. The CDR3 spells CSPFCVCEQYF. In nucleotides, the CDR3 is TGTTCCCCCTTCTGCGTTTGCGAGCAGTACTTC.

This rearrangement joins TRBV5-1 to TRBJ2-3; TRBD2 might be the D (7 bases). Looked up from germline, CDR1 is SGHRS and CDR2 is YFSETQ. The CDR3 totals 15 residues. V was trimmed by 3 bases and J by 6 bases, leaving 17 bases between them. The CDR3, as DNA: TGCGCCAGCAGCTGGGGGGGGCTGACGACCGATACGCAGTATTTT. Residues: CASSWGGLTTDTQYF.

CDR3 DNA: TGTGCCATCAGCGCCCGGGGGGGCCCTGATACGCAGTATTTT. Translating it yields CAISARGGPDTQYF. V gene TRBV10-3 combines with J gene TRBJ2-3, with 8 positions matching TRBD2. CDR3 length: 14 residues. After removal of 6 bases from V and 6 bases from J, the junction contained 8 bases not matched to a gene. CDR1 and CDR2 (germline): ENHRY, SYGVKD.

The chain joins TRBV30 to TRBJ2-1; a possible D gene is TRBD1 (6 bases). Per germline, CDR1 GTSNPN and CDR2 SVGIG (reference sequence). The V end was cut by 2 bases, the J end by 8 bases, with 10 bases between. CDR3 length: 12 residues. CDR3 sequence: CAWSLQGHEQFF. In nucleotides, the CDR3 is TGTGCCTGGAGTCTCCAGGGGCATGAGCAGTTCTTC. Drawing the rest from reference TRBV30 and TRBJ2-1, the complete variable domain is SQTIHQWPATLVQPVGSPLSLECTVEGTSNPNLYWYRQAAGRGLQLLFYSVGIGQISSEVPQNLSASRPQDRQFILSSKKLLLSDSGFYLCAWSLQGHEQFFGPGTRLTVL.

This clonotype has just one count. J is TRBJ1-1 and V is TRBV6-5, with 7 bases that match TRBD1. This CDR3 comprises 12 residues. CDR1 is MNHEY and CDR2 is SVGAGI in the germline V gene. With 7 bases clipped from V and 4 bases from J, the junction kept 3 bases outside the gene matches. The CDR3 loop is CASIHRGTEAFF. The CDR3 coding sequence is TGTGCCAGCATACACAGGGGCACTGAAGCTTTCTTT.

This clonotype was detected only a few times. This sequence joins TRBV5-8 and TRBJ1-2, with a weak D call TRBD1 (6 bases). There are 16 residues in the CDR3. Germline V gives CDR1 SGHTS, CDR2 YDEGEE. Trimming shortened V by 6 bases and J by 4 bases, and 22 bases separated the two germline ends. The CDR3 nucleotides are TGTGCCAGCATAATCTACGTTTGGGGGGCCACCTATGGCTACACCTTC. This sequence encodes CASIIYVWGATYGYTF.

V is TRBV29-1 and J is TRBJ2-7; unclear D gene. The germline gives CDR1 SQVTM, CDR2 ANQGSEA. The ends were cut back, 4 bases at V and 2 bases at J, with 12 bases in the middle. CDR3 length: 13 amino acids. The CDR3 nucleotides read TGCAGCGTTGTAAGGGCAGAGCCCTACGAGCAGTACTTC. Its protein product is CSVVRAEPYEQYF.

The V gene is TRBV7-8, the J gene TRBJ2-3; the D gene could be TRBD1 or TRBD2 (6 bases each). This CDR3 contains 16 residues. Germline V gene sequence: CDR1 SGHVS, CDR2 FQNEAQ. V lost 1 base and J 2 bases, leaving 13 bases between the germline ends. As DNA, the CDR3 is TGTGCCAGCAGCTTAGAGGGGGGAGACACCACAGATACGCAGTATTTT. Translation: CASSLEGGDTTDTQYF.

V usage is TRBV15 and J usage is TRBJ2-1, with 9 bases that match TRBD2. V trimming: 1 base; J trimming: 5 bases; junction bases outside the gene matches: 3. CDR3 size: 15 residues. Germline-derived CDR1 and CDR2 are LNHNV and YYDKDF (reference sequence). The CDR3 region has the DNA TGTGCCACCAGCAGAGTTCTAGCGGGGAACAATGAGCAGTTCTTC. Translated: CATSRVLAGNNEQFF.

In this sample, this clonotype turned up once. This rearrangement joins TRBV29-1 to TRBJ1-2, with 10 bases identical to TRBD1. With V trimmed by 6 bases and J by 3 bases, 1 base remained unmatched. The CDR3 spans 12 residues. Germline CDR1 is SQVTM and CDR2 is ANQGSEA. Written as DNA, the CDR3 is TGCAGCGTGACAGGGGGCGACTATGGCTACACCTTC. Its translation is CSVTGGDYGYTF.

This CDR3 is CASSLVVVGGQTFLYEQYF. The CDR3 DNA follows: TGTGCCAGCAGTTTAGTAGTAGTGGGGGGACAGACTTTTCTATACGAGCAGTACTTC. This chain uses TRBV12-3 or TRBV12-4 with TRBJ2-7; D possibly corresponds to TRBD1 (7 bases). This CDR3 is built from 19 residues. Trimming stripped 1 base from V and 4 bases from J, with 26 bases between.